This passage covers 18 T cell receptor beta chains from one sample sequenced in a study of shared clonotypes between healthy human individuals. TCRdb's copy holds only in-frame clones and misses some; the assay was immunoSEQ multiplex PCR. The data hold 2 million to 3 million clones, with roughly 92% observed a single time. The sequenced sample was naive CD4+ T cells sorted from blood. Specified subset: CD45RA+ positively selected. The receptor set was obtained from a young man in good health.

The chain employs TRBV30 and TRBJ2-3; D perhaps matches TRBD1 (6 bases). V lost 2 bases and J 3 bases, leaving 15 bases between the germline ends. Germline V lookup: CDR1 GTSNPN, CDR2 SVGIG (reference sequence). The CDR3 covers 15 residues. The CDR3 sequence: CAWSTTGKGTDTQYF. DNA for the CDR3: TGTGCCTGGAGTACGACAGGAAAAGGGACAGATACGCAGTATTTT.

The chain links TRBV5-1 to TRBJ2-1; 9 bases line up with TRBD1. V lost 0 bases, J lost 4 bases, and 5 bases stayed unmatched. The CDR3 runs 16 residues. Germline V gives CDR1 SGHRS, CDR2 YFSETQ. In nucleotides, the CDR3 is TGCGCCAGCAGCTTGGATCGGACAGGGGTTTACAATGAGCAGTTCTTC. It codes for CASSLDRTGVYNEQFF.

The rearrangement joins TRBV11-3 to TRBJ2-1; TRBD2 matches 9 bases. The CDR3 totals 14 residues. Losses at the gene ends were 1 base for V and 10 bases for J; bases not matched to a gene: 5. Germline V gives CDR1 SGHNT, CDR2 YENEEA. Written as DNA, the CDR3 is TGTGCCAGCAGCTTAGGGTTAGCGGGGGAGGAGCAGTTCTTC. It translates to CASSLGLAGEEQFF.

The chain carries TRBV28 and TRBJ2-7; 7 nucleotides match TRBD1. CDR1 MDHEN and CDR2 SYDVKM come from the germline V gene. The V gene end was trimmed by 9 bases and the J gene end by 4 bases; junction bases not matched to a gene: 6. The CDR3 is 12 residues long. The CDR3 nucleotides are TGTGCCAGTACAGGGGTTCTTTACGAGCAGTACTTC. Translated, it gives CASTGVLYEQYF.

This clone was detected once. The V and J genes are TRBV14 and TRBJ1-2, with D possibly TRBD1 on 5 matching bases. Germline lookup yields CDR1 SGHDN and CDR2 FVKESK. V dropped 4 bases and J dropped 6 bases, with 15 bases sitting between them. The CDR3 is 14 residues long. This CDR3 reads CASSPRVFGDGYTF. CDR3 coding DNA: TGTGCCAGCAGCCCCAGGGTGTTTGGCGATGGCTACACCTTC. Variable domain in full (rest from reference TRBV14 and TRBJ1-2): EAGVTQFPSHSVIEKGQTVTLRCDPISGHDNLYWYRRVMGKEIKFLLHFVKESKQDESGMPNNRFLAERTGGTYSTLKVQPAELEDSGVYFCASSPRVFGDGYTFGSGTRLTVV.

In regard to this clone: The sample holds other DNA sequences that translate to the same CDR3. The V gene is TRBV9, the J gene TRBJ1-1, with D hard to call. Germline V gives CDR1 SGDLS, CDR2 YYNGEE. The V and J ends lost 0 bases and 2 bases respectively, with 5 bases between them. This CDR3 spans 13 amino acids. CDR3 in DNA: TGTGCCAGCAGCGTAGCCAGCAACACTGAAGCTTTCTTT. Translation: CASSVASNTEAFF.

The V and J genes are TRBV28 and TRBJ2-3, with D perhaps being TRBD1 or TRBD2 (5 bases each). Trimming took off 2 bases at V and 3 bases at J, with 12 bases between the two ends. There are 15 residues in the CDR3. Germline CDR1 is MDHEN and CDR2 is SYDVKM. CDR3 nucleotide sequence: TGTGCCAGCAGTTTACAGGGACCCGTAACAGATACGCAGTATTTT. It is translated as CASSLQGPVTDTQYF.

The chain couples TRBV5-1 to TRBJ2-2; D gene uncertain. The CDR3 length is 16 residues. CDR1 and CDR2 (germline): SGHRS, YFSETQ. The V end was cut by 4 bases, the J end by 2 bases, with 15 bases between. The CDR3, as DNA: TGCGCCAGCAGCCCGAGTGGGCCAGACAACACCGGGGAGCTGTTTTTT. Protein product: CASSPSGPDNTGELFF.

The chain joins TRBV11-3 to TRBJ2-5; D unresolved. Trimming shortened V by 5 bases and J by 0 bases, and 10 bases separated the two germline ends. CDR1 is SGHNT, CDR2 YENEEA, per germline. This CDR3 contains 14 residues. The CDR3 sequence is CASSPDGNQETQYF. In DNA form, the CDR3 reads TGTGCCAGCAGCCCGGACGGTAACCAAGAGACCCAGTACTTC.

The J gene is TRBJ2-3, the V gene TRBV10-2; 7 positions agree with TRBD2. The V and J ends lost 6 bases and 4 bases, in that order; junction bases with no gene match: 10. Germline V gene lookup returns CDR1 WSHSY and CDR2 SAAADI. This CDR3 spans 15 amino acids. CDR3 loop: CASRAGTGNADTQYF. In DNA, the CDR3 is TGCGCCAGCAGAGCGGGGACTGGGAACGCAGATACGCAGTATTTT.

The chain joins TRBV5-1 to TRBJ1-1; no reliable D call. V lost 4 bases and J 4 bases, leaving 11 bases between the germline ends. The CDR3 has 13 amino acids. Germline V lookup: CDR1 SGHRS, CDR2 YFSETQ. The CDR3 region has the DNA TGCGCCAGCAGCCTACGAAAAGCCACTGAAGCTTTCTTT. Protein: CASSLRKATEAFF.

The V and J genes are TRBV7-2 and TRBJ2-5, with D perhaps TRBD2 (6 bases). Trimming shortened V by 4 bases and J by 5 bases, and 11 bases separated the two germline ends. The CDR3 covers 13 residues. Germline V CDR1 and CDR2: SGHTA, FQGNSA. CDR3 nucleotide sequence: TGTGCCAGCAGCTCGGGAGTTCGCGAGACCCAGTACTTC. It is translated as CASSSGVRETQYF.

The J gene is TRBJ1-2, the V gene TRBV9; D not resolved. CDR3 size: 16 residues. V was trimmed by 0 bases and J by 4 bases, leaving 16 bases between them. Germline assignment: CDR1 SGDLS and CDR2 YYNGEE. The CDR3 sequence is CASSVVDNPPPYGYTF. CDR3 nucleotide sequence: TGTGCCAGCAGCGTAGTTGATAACCCGCCCCCCTATGGCTACACCTTC.

This clone showed up just once. The V call is TRBV21-1, the J call TRBJ2-3; no check of the table's D call, TRBD2, against the DNA was made. TRBV21-1 is termed a pseudogene. The CDR3 length is 13 residues. This CDR3 is CASSLNQADTQYF. The CDR3 coding sequence is TGTGCCAGCAGCCTTAATCAAGCGGATACGCAGTATTTT.

About this clone itself: Other DNA sequences in this specimen translate into the identical CDR3. The chain uses TRBV5-1 and TRBJ1-1, with unresolved D. The CDR3 totals 13 residues. The germline V gene has CDR1 SGHRS and CDR2 YFSETQ. V shed 0 bases and J shed 4 bases, with 7 bases lying between them. CDR3 coding DNA: TGCGCCAGCAGCTTGGGAAGGCTCACTGAAGCTTTCTTT. This encodes CASSLGRLTEAFF.

The V gene is TRBV28, the J gene TRBJ2-2; no reliable D call. CDR1 and CDR2 (germline): MDHEN, SYDVKM. This CDR3 contains 14 residues. The V end was cut by 7 bases, the J end by 4 bases, with 13 bases between. The CDR3 nucleotides are TGTGCCAGCACCCCAGCCTTGTTCACCGGGGAGCTGTTTTTT. This gives the protein CASTPALFTGELFF. Full variable domain (rest looked up from reference TRBV28 and TRBJ2-2): DVKVTQSSRYLVKRTGEKVFLECVQDMDHENMFWYRQDPGLGLRLIYFSYDVKMKEKGDIPEGYSVSREKKERFSLILESASTNQTSMYLCASTPALFTGELFFGEGSRLTVL.

V and J are TRBV27 and TRBJ2-4; 10 nucleotides agree with TRBD2. V was clipped by 3 bases and J by 6 bases; unmatched bases: 14. The germline V gene encodes CDR1 MNHEY and CDR2 SMNVEV (reference sequence). The CDR3 spans 18 residues. As DNA, the CDR3 is TGTGCCAGCAGTTTCGTCGGTCTAGCGGGGGATGGAGGAAACATTCAGTACTTC. It codes for CASSFVGLAGDGGNIQYF.

The chain is built from TRBV9 and TRBJ2-3; unclear D gene. Between the trimmed V and J ends, which lost 5 bases and 1 base, there was a span of 14 bases. This CDR3 spans 15 amino acids. The germline V gene encodes CDR1 SGDLS and CDR2 YYNGEE. The CDR3 nucleotides read TGTGCCAGCAGTACAGAATACCGCGGCACAGATACGCAGTATTTT. Its protein product is CASSTEYRGTDTQYF.